This T cell receptor beta chain was sequenced during a study of early T cells in non-severe SARS-CoV-2 infection. Trimming cost V 0 bases and J 3 bases, with 9 bases left between them. Germline CDR1 is SGHRS and CDR2 is YFSETQ. This CDR3 has 14 amino acids. At least ten counts were recorded for this clonotype. TCRdb redid the calling of the 5' RACE reads with MiXCR, one entry per CDR3 protein. The repertoire has roughly 50,000 distinct CDR3 sequences, 6.5% to 9% of them found once; the top ten carry about 9%. The J gene is TRBJ1-1, the V gene TRBV5-1; maybe TRBD1 (6 bases). The sequenced sample consisted of whole blood. The receptor was isolated from an adult who was a healthcare worker with PCR-confirmed SARS-CoV-2 infection or an uninfected control (not recorded which). The CDR3 is CASSLVQGYTEAFF. Here the CDR3 DNA reads TGCGCCAGCAGCTTGGTCCAGGGGTACACTGAAGCTTTCTTT.